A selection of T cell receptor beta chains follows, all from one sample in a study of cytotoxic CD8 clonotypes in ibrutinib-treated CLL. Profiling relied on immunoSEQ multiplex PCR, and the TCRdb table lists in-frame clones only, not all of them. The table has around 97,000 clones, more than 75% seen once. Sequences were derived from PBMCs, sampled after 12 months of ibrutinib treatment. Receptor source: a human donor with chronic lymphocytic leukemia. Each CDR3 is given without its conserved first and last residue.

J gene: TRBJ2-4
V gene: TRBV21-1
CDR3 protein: ASSKGPGWDIQY

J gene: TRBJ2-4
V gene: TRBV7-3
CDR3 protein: ASSSPTVAKNIQY

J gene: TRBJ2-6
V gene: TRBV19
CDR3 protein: ASSPQGTGANVLT

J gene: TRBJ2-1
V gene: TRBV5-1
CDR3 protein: ASSPPAGYLNEQF

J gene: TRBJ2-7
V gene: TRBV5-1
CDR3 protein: ASRRDSNRARDEQY

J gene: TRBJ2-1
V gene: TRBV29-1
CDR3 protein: SVLRTGGILNEQF

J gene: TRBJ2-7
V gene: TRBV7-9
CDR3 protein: ASSRGLYEQY

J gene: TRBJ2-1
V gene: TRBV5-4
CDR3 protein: ASSGTGLGGNEQF

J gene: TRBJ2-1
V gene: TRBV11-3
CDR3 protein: ASSLGSPENEQF

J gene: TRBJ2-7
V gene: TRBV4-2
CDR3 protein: ASSLTGEQY

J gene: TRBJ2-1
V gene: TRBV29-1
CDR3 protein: SVPRGYNEQF

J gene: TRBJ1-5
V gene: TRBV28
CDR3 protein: ASSLSPYDRPISHNQPQH

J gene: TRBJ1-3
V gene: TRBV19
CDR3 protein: ATAPVFSGNTIY

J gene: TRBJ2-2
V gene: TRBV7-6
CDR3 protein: ASSLGTANTGELF

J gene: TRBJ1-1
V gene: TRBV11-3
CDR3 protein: ASTIQLMNTEAF

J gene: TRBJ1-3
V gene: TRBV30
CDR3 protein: AWEGISGNTIY

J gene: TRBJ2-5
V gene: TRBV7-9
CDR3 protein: ASSLQGAEETQY

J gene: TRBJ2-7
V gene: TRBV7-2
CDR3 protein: ASSLGAGLLYEQY

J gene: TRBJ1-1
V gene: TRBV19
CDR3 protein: ASSTTGLGDTEAF

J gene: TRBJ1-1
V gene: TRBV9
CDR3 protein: ASSVEGGRTEAF

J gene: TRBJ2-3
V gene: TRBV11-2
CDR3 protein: ASSLVQGADTQY

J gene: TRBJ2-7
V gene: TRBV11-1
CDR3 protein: ASSSGTEDYEQY

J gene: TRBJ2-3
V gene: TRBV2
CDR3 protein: ASSRPRDTQY

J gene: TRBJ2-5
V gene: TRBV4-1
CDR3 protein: ASSPNRRQETQY

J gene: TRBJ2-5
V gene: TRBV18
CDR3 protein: ASSPPRHEETQY

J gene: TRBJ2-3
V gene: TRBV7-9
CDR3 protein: ASSLSGTPTESPDTQY

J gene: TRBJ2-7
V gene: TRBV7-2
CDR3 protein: ASSPSGGGWRF

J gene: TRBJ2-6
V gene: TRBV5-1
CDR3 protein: ASSLDRGPGANVLT

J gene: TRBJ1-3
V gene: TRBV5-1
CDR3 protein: ASSLDPGNTIY

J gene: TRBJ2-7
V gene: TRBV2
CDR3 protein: ASSVGQDPGD

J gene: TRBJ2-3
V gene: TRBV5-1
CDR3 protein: ASSLGEGLTDTQY

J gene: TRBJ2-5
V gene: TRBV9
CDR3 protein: ASSPGPKEVETQY

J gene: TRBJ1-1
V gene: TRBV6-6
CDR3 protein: ASSSSRGNTEAF

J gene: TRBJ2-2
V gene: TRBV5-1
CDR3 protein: ASSFRRSDTGELF

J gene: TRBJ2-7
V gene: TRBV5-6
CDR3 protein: ASRDRGRTWQY

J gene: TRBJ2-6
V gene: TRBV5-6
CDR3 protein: ASSGRGANVLT

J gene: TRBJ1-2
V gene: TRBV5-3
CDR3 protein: ASSQWTEDNYGYT

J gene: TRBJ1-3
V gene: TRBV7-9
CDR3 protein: ASSLNLGTGNTIY

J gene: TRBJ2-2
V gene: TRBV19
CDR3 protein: ASRDRGYSTGELF

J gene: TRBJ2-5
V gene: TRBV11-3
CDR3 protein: ASSLRETQY

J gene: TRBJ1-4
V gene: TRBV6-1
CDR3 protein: ASHGGRGEKLF

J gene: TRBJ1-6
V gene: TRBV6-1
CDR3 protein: ASSEKPPPTGANSPLH

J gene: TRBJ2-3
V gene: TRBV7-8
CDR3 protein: ASSLRNLAGGADTQY

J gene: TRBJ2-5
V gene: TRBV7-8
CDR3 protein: ASSWDVQETQY

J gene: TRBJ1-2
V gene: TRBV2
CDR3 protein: ASSERQTYGYT

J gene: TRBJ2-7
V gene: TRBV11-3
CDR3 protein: ASSLPQRGTYEQY

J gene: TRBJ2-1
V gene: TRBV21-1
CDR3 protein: ATQGDGNSYNEQF

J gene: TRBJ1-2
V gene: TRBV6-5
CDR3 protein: ASSPTLTGTGGYT

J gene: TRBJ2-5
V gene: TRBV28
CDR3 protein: ASHNTFQETQY

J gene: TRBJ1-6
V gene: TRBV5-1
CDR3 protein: ASSLSGIGNSPLH

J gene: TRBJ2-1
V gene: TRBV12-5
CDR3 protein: ATTDYNEQF

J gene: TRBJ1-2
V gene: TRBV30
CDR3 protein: ACSGYGYT

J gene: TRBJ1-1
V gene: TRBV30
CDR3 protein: AGAENTEAF

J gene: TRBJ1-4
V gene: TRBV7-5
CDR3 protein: ARGDRDVSASAEKLF

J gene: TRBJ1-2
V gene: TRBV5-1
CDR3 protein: ASSLAGSYGYT

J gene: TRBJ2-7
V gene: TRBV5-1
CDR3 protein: ASSLESGPYEQY

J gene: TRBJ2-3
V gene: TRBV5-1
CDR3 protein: ASSLEGQGRDTQY